A selection of T cell receptor beta chains follows, all from one sample in a study. One entry per CDR3 protein results from TCRdb running MiXCR on the RT-PCR reads. The sample has about 680,000 distinct CDR3 sequences; 11% to 15% are singletons. Sequences were obtained from memory CD4+ T cells from blood. Source of these receptors: a female donor in good health, serving as a healthy control. Each CDR3 is given with its conserved first and last residue. A D gene is named only where the DNA matches it firmly. Part of the rows lack a size; the others show once, few, many or a class for expanded clones.

few	NA	14	TRBV12-3/TRBV12-4	TRBJ1-1	CASSPQGFGTEAFF	TGTGCCAGCAGTCCCCAGGGCTTTGGCACTGAAGCTTTCTTT
many	TRBD1	16	TRBV5-1	TRBJ1-3	CASSSQGTGVGNTIYF	TGCGCCAGCAGCTCCCAGGGGACAGGGGTTGGAAACACCATATATTTT
few	TRBD2	16	TRBV20-1	TRBJ2-3	CSAKGLAGGRKDTQYF	TGCAGTGCAAAGGGACTAGCGGGGGGGAGGAAAGATACGCAGTATTTT
few	TRBD2	18	TRBV7-9	TRBJ2-3	CASSLRTSGRASTDTQYF	TGTGCCAGCAGCCTACGGACTAGCGGGAGGGCCAGCACAGATACGCAGTATTTT
few	NA	13	TRBV6-2/TRBV6-3	TRBJ1-2	CASNNVGLGGYTF	TGTGCCAGCAACAACGTTGGGTTGGGAGGCTACACCTTC
NA	NA	14	TRBV5-1	TRBJ2-7	CASSAINSSPEQYF	TGCGCCAGCAGCGCGATCAACTCATCGCCCGAGCAGTACTTC
NA	NA	13	TRBV24-1	TRBJ1-4	CATSDSGREKLFF	TGTGCCACCAGTGATTCAGGGCGTGAAAAACTGTTTTTT
few	TRBD2	16	TRBV4-3	TRBJ2-3	CASSQRAGGHFDTQYF	TGCGCCAGCAGCCAGCGGGCGGGGGGGCATTTTGATACGCAGTATTTT
many	NA	15	TRBV20-1	TRBJ2-7	CSATSLTGGDYEQYF	TGCAGTGCTACTAGTTTAACAGGGGGGGACTACGAGCAGTACTTC
few	NA	14	TRBV20-1	TRBJ2-7	CSAKPAGRSYEQYF	TGCAGTGCTAAGCCGGCGGGCCGCTCCTACGAGCAGTACTTC
NA	NA	13	TRBV10-2	TRBJ1-5	CASSMIQGTPQDF	TGCGCCAGCAGTATGATACAGGGAACGCCCCAGGATTTT
many	NA	12	TRBV30	TRBJ1-5	CAWSNPGQPQHF	TGTGCCTGGAGCAATCCGGGACAGCCCCAGCATTTT
NA	TRBD1	17	TRBV6-6	TRBJ2-3	CASSYSVSTGNRNTQYF	TGTGCCAGCAGTTACTCAGTTTCGACAGGGAATCGGAATACGCAGTATTTT
few	TRBD1	16	TRBV5-1	TRBJ1-2	CASSLQPTGVADGYTF	TGCGCCAGCAGCTTACAACCTACAGGGGTGGCGGATGGCTACACCTTC
many	TRBD2	15	TRBV20-1	TRBJ2-3	CSADGLAGVTDTQYF	TGCAGTGCCGATGGACTAGCGGGGGTCACAGATACGCAGTATTTT
NA	NA	15	TRBV11-2	TRBJ2-3	CASSQTRGETDTQYF	TGTGCCAGCAGCCAAACCAGGGGGGAGACAGATACGCAGTATTTT
few	TRBD2	17	TRBV24-1	TRBJ2-3	CATSGGVTSGRADTQYF	TGTGCCACCAGTGGAGGCGTAACTAGCGGGAGAGCAGATACGCAGTATTTT
NA	TRBD2	14	TRBV20-1	TRBJ2-1	CSAALAGSYNEQFF	TGCAGTGCTGCCCTAGCGGGATCCTACAATGAGCAGTTCTTC
NA	TRBD1	13	TRBV11-2	TRBJ1-1	CASSLEGDRPAFF	TGTGCCAGCAGCTTAGAGGGGGACAGGCCGGCTTTCTTT
few	TRBD1	14	TRBV20-1	TRBJ1-6	CSASGTGNNSPLHF	TGCAGTGCCTCCGGGACAGGGAATAATTCACCCCTCCACTTT
NA	NA	14	TRBV7-2	TRBJ2-3	CASSLDRHTDTQYF	TGTGCCAGCAGCTTAGACAGACACACAGATACGCAGTATTTT
few	NA	14	TRBV11-2	TRBJ1-2	CASSPQGLDYGYTF	TGTGCCAGCAGCCCCCAAGGGCTCGACTATGGCTACACCTTC
NA	NA	17	TRBV6-1	TRBJ2-1	CASSGGVGVPPYNEQFF	TGTGCCAGCAGTGGTGGGGTCGGGGTACCCCCCTACAATGAGCAGTTCTTC
few	TRBD2	16	TRBV27	TRBJ2-1	CASGPSSGISYNEQFF	TGTGCCAGCGGACCTTCTAGCGGGATATCCTACAATGAGCAGTTCTTC
NA	NA	22	TRBV19	TRBJ1-5	CASGINAESNGVASWGNQPQHF	TGTGCCAGTGGTATCAACGCAGAGTCGAATGGAGTCGCGTCTTGGGGGAATCAGCCCCAGCATTTT
many	TRBD1	14	TRBV20-1	TRBJ2-7	CSARGTGHFYEQYF	TGCAGTGCTAGGGGGACAGGACATTTCTACGAGCAGTACTTC
few	NA	12	TRBV7-2	TRBJ2-3	CASSWGQDTQYF	TGTGCCAGCAGCTGGGGGCAAGATACGCAGTATTTT
many	NA	16	TRBV5-1	TRBJ2-1	CASSFQGPSSYNEQFF	TGCGCCAGCAGCTTTCAGGGTCCCAGCTCCTACAATGAGCAGTTCTTC
many	NA	15	TRBV20-1	TRBJ2-3	CSVPPSDGTTDTQYF	TGCAGTGTTCCACCCTCAGACGGGACCACAGATACGCAGTATTTT
NA	TRBD1	14	TRBV5-1	TRBJ2-5	CASSTGQTTNEQYF	TGCGCCAGCAGCACGGGACAGACTACAAATGAGCAGTACTTC